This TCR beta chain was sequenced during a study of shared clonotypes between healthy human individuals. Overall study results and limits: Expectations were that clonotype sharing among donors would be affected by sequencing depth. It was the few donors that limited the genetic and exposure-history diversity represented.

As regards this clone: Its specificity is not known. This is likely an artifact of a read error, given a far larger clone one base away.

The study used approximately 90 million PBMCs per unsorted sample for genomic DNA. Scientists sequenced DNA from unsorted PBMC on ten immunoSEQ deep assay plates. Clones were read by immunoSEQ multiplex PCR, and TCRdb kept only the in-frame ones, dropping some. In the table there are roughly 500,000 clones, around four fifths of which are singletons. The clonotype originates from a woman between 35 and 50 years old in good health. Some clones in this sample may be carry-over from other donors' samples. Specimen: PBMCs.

CDR3 residues: CASSQTGLAGSTDTRYF. The CDR3 DNA is TGCGCCAGCAGCCAAACGGGACTAGCGGGGAGCACAGATACGCGGTATTTT. This chain connects TRBV5-1 to TRBJ2-3, with 13 nucleotides matching TRBD2. The CDR3 runs 17 residues. Per the germline V gene, CDR1 is SGHRS and CDR2 is YFSETQ.